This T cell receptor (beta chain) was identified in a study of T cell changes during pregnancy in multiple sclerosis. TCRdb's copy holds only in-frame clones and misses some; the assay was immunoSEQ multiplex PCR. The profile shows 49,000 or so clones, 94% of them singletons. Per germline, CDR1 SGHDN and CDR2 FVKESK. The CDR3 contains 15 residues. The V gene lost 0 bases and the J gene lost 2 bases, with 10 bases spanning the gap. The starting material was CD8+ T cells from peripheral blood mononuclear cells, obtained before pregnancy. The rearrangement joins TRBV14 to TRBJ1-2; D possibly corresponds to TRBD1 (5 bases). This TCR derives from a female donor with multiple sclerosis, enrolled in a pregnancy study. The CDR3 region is CASSQDSKGNYGYTF. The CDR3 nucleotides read TGTGCCAGCAGCCAAGATAGTAAGGGGAACTATGGCTACACCTTC.